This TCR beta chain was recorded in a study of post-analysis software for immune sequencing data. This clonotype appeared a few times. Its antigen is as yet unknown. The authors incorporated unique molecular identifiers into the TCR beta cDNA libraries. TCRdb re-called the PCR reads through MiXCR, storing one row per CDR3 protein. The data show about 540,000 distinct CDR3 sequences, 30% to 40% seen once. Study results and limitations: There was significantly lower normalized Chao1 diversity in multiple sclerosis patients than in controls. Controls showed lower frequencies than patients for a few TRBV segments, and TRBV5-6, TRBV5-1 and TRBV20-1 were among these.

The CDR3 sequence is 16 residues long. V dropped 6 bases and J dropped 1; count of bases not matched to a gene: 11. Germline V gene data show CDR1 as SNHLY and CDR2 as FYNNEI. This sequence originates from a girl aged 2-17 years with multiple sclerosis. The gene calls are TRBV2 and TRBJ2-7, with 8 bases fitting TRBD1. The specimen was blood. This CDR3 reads CASRADRVIQSYEQYF. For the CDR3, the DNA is TGTGCCAGCAGGGCGGACAGGGTGATTCAATCCTACGAGCAGTACTTC.